This TCR beta chain is from a study of radiation and T cells in renal cell carcinoma. The time point was: blood 2 weeks post-SBRT. Treatment in this sample: 15 Gy SBRT to primary tumor, nephrectomy 4 weeks later. For this clone: The same CDR3 also results from other DNA sequences found in this sample.

The repertoire was sequenced with immunoSEQ multiplex PCR; TCRdb's copy has only in-frame clones and lacks some. This table holds about 150,000 clones, roughly 87% found once. The CDR3 covers 13 residues. Germline loops: CDR1 SGHRS, CDR2 YFSETQ. V was cut by 0 bases and J by 2 bases, with 5 bases left in between. V is TRBV5-1 and J is TRBJ1-2; D is ambiguous. This receptor was taken from a woman between 45 and 60 years old with renal cell carcinoma. The sequences come from blood, collected from a patient whose treatment included radiotherapy and nephrectomy. The CDR3 DNA is TGCGCCAGCAGCTTGGGAGGGAACTATGGCTACACCTTC. This gives the protein CASSLGGNYGYTF.